The sample holds many counts of the clone carrying this TCR beta chain. Its antigen is not known. These data come from a study of blood T cells in healthy people across ages. Points from the study as a whole: With naive T cell percentage, TCR beta diversity showed a strong correlation.

Primers used in a second PCR of roughly 7 to 12 cycles were a sample-barcoded 5' primer and a J-beta primer mix. TCRdb reprocessed the 5' RACE reads with MiXCR, giving one entry per CDR3 protein. The table lists about 570,000 distinct CDR3 sequences, approximately 30% of them singletons. The sequence was obtained from a woman aged 65 to 85 in good health. The material sequenced was blood.

The CDR3 DNA reads TGTGCCATCCGGAGTCAGGGCTACGAGCAGTACTTC. Translation: CAIRSQGYEQYF. The chain has TRBV10-3 and TRBJ2-7; D is perhaps TRBD1 (5 bases). CDR3 length equals 12 residues. The ends were cut back, 8 bases at V and 3 bases at J, with 11 bases in the middle. The germline V gene has CDR1 ENHRY and CDR2 SYGVKD.